This T cell receptor beta chain emerged from a study of T cell responses to AZD1222 COVID-19 vaccine. Study results and limitations: Of spike-specific TCRs, nearly half reportedly target regions left unmutated in variants. Clonal diversity may have been underestimated in mostly white British donors.

Regarding this clone: Its antigen is as yet unknown.

V was trimmed by 2 bases and J by 2 bases, leaving 10 bases between them. The CDR3 is made up of 14 amino acids. Germline V gene lookup returns CDR1 LGHDT and CDR2 YNNKEL (reference sequence). Using immunoSEQ multiplex PCR, the repertoire was profiled, and TCRdb retains in-frame clones only, with some absent. Altogether more than 150,000 clones are present, 94% being singletons, with the ten largest covering about 9.2%. The material was peripheral blood, obtained on day 0 of AZD1222 vaccination. The receptor's source is an adult in good health. V is TRBV3-1 (or the pseudogene TRBV3-2) and J is TRBJ2-7, with no clear D. CDR3 bases: TGTGCCAGCAGCCAAAGTCGGGCGACCTACGAGCAGTACTTC. This translates into CASSQSRATYEQYF.